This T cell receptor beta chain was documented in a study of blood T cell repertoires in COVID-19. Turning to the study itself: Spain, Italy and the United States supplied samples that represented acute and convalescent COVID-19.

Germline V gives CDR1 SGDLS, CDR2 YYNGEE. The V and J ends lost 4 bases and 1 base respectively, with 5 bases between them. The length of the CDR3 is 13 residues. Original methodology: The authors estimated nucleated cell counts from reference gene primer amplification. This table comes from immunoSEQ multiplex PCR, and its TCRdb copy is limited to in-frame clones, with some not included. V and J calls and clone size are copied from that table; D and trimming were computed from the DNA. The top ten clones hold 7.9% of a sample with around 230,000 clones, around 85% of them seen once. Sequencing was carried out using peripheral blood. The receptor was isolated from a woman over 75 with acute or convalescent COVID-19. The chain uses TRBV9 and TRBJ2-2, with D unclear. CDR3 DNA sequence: TGTGCCAGCAGCCCTGTGAACACCGGGGAGCTGTTTTTT. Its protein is CASSPVNTGELFF.